Here is one T cell receptor beta chain with its context. Method: immunoSEQ multiplex PCR; TCRdb's copy keeps in-frame clones and lacks some. The sample includes some 87,000 clones, around 94% of them seen just once. The sample originates from a study of OX40 agonist ivuxolimab in advanced cancers. Sequenced here: CD4+ or CD8+ T cells sorted from blood, sampled in a trial of the OX40 agonist ivuxolimab. The receptor's source is an adult with an advanced solid tumor such as melanoma, head and neck, liver or kidney cancer.

The DNA of the CDR3 is TGTGCCAGCAGTGATAGGACAGGGGACGCTTTCTTT. Its protein is CASSDRTGDAFF. The J gene is TRBJ1-1, the V gene TRBV6-5, with 9 bases identical to TRBD1. Germline V lookup: CDR1 MNHEY, CDR2 SVGAGI. V lost 5 bases and J lost 11; bases outside the gene matches: 6. The CDR3 contains 12 residues.